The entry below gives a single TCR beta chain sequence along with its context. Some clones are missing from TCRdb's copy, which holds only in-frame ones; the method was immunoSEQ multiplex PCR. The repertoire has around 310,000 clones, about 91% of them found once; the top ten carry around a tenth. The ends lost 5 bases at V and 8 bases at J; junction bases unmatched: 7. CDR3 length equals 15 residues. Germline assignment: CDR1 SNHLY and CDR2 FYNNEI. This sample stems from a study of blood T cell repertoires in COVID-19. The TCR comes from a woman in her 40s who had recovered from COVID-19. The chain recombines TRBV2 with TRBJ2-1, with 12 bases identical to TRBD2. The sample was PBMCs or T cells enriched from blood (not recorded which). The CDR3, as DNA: TGTGCCAGCAGTTCCGGACTAGCGGGGCTGGATGAGCAGTTCTTC. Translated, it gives CASSSGLAGLDEQFF.